The 15 T cell receptor beta chains presented below share a single source sample, sequenced in a study of OX40 agonist ivuxolimab in advanced cancers. TCRdb's table, derived via immunoSEQ multiplex PCR, lists solely in-frame clones and lacks some. The sample carries 55,000 to 75,000 clones, 85% recorded once. Source: CD4+ or CD8+ T cells sorted from blood, taken in a trial of the OX40 agonist ivuxolimab. These TCRs come from an adult with an advanced solid tumor such as melanoma, head and neck, liver or kidney cancer.

The chain uses TRBV6-5 and TRBJ1-5, with 7 bases identical to TRBD1. Germline CDR1 and CDR2: MNHEY and SVGAGI. This CDR3 contains 14 residues. Trimming at V came to 6 bases and at J to 5 bases, leaving 7 bases not matched to a gene. CDR3 DNA sequence: TGTGCCAGCAGCACGAGACAGGGTGATCAGCCCCAGCATTTT. Translation: CASSTRQGDQPQHF.

Notes on this clone: One junction end disagrees with the germline gene, perhaps due to a read error. This chain's CDR3 is CAWSTPWRKGNF. The CDR3 DNA follows: TGTGCCTGGAGTACCCCGTGGAGAAAGGGAAACTTC. The gene calls are TRBV30 and TRBJ2-5; D gene unclear. The germline V gene encodes CDR1 GTSNPN and CDR2 SVGIG (reference sequence). CDR3 length: 12 amino acids.

V usage is TRBV5-4 and J usage is TRBJ1-2; 9 nucleotides agree with TRBD1. V lost 2 bases, J lost 8 bases, and 7 bases stayed unmatched. This CDR3 is 14 amino acids long. Germline V CDR1 and CDR2: SGHNT, YYREEE (reference sequence). The DNA of the CDR3 is TGTGCCAGCAGCTTCGCGGGACAGGGCGGAGGCTACACCTTC. Translated: CASSFAGQGGGYTF.

The genes are TRBV6-5 and TRBJ1-2, with 7 positions matching TRBD1. Germline CDR1 is MNHEY and CDR2 is SVGAGI. V shed 5 bases and J 7 bases; nucleotides not matched to a gene: 10. There are 14 residues in the CDR3. CDR3 sequence: CASSARQGSFGYTF. CDR3 coding DNA: TGTGCCAGCAGTGCCCGACAGGGTTCTTTTGGCTACACCTTC.

In its sample, this clone was seen a few times. The rearrangement uses TRBV5-1 and TRBJ1-1, with D maybe TRBD1 (5 bases). CDR1 is SGHRS and CDR2 is YFSETQ in the germline V gene. V was clipped by 1 base and J by 1 base, with 11 bases between them. The CDR3 loop spans 15 amino acids. CDR3 sequence (DNA): TGCGCCAGCAGCTTGTCCGGGGGTCGGAACACTGAAGCTTTCTTT. This codes for CASSLSGGRNTEAFF. The entire variable domain, with the rest obtained from reference TRBV5-1 and TRBJ1-1, is as follows: KAGVTQTPRYLIKTRGQQVTLSCSPISGHRSVSWYQQTPGQGLQFLFEYFSETQRNKGNFPGRFSGRQFSNSRSEMNVSTLELGDSALYLCASSLSGGRNTEAFFGQGTRLTVV.

This clone was detected only once. This rearrangement joins TRBV28 to TRBJ2-7, with TRBD1 matching 8 bases. Germline CDR1 reads MDHEN; CDR2 reads SYDVKM. V was pared by 8 bases and J by 6 bases, with 12 bases of the junction left unmatched. CDR3 length equals 14 residues. For the CDR3, the DNA is TGTGCCAGCGGTTCACAGACAGGGGCGCGCGAGCAGTACTTC. It is translated as CASGSQTGAREQYF.

In its sample, this clone was seen once. J is TRBJ1-5 and V is TRBV7-3; D unresolved. CDR3 length: 19 residues. Trimming shortened V by 5 bases and J by 0 bases, and 23 bases separated the two germline ends. Germline values: CDR1 SGHTA, CDR2 FQGTGA. The chain's CDR3 is CASSPGRSLPPYSNQPQHF. The CDR3 nucleotides read TGTGCCAGCAGCCCCGGTCGGTCGCTCCCTCCCTATAGCAATCAGCCCCAGCATTTT.

The V and J genes are TRBV28 and TRBJ1-5, with D maybe TRBD1 (6 bases). This CDR3 has 16 residues. The ends were cut back, 4 bases at V and 5 bases at J, with 18 bases in the middle. Looked up from germline, CDR1 is MDHEN and CDR2 is SYDVKM. CDR3 region: CASSSGARAGDQPQHF. The DNA of the CDR3 is TGTGCCAGCAGTTCGGGGGCGAGGGCAGGGGATCAGCCCCAGCATTTT.

Remarks on this clone: Additional DNA sequences in this sample encode the identical CDR3. The J gene is TRBJ1-1, the V gene TRBV18; no reliable D call. CDR3 length: 11 residues. Germline-derived CDR1 and CDR2 are KGHSH and LQKENI. Trimming left V 4 bases short and J 5 bases short, with 5 bases between. CDR3 residues: CASSLNTEAFF. The DNA of the CDR3 is TGTGCCAGCTCACTAAATACTGAAGCTTTCTTT.

This chain connects TRBV7-6 to TRBJ2-3; TRBD2 matches 8 bases. The CDR3 runs 14 residues. The V segment lost 8 bases and the J segment 4 bases; nucleotides outside the gene matches: 8. Per germline, CDR1 SGHVS and CDR2 FNYEAQ. The CDR3 protein is CASWAGGWADTQYF. Written as DNA, the CDR3 is TGTGCCAGCTGGGCGGGAGGTTGGGCAGATACGCAGTATTTT.

The chain carries TRBV7-9 and TRBJ1-2, with 9 positions matching TRBD1. Germline V gene lookup returns CDR1 SEHNR and CDR2 FQNEAQ (reference sequence). The CDR3 sequence is 14 residues long. V was clipped by 2 bases and J by 6 bases; unmatched bases: 4. The CDR3 loop is CASSLKQGADGYTF. In DNA, the CDR3 is TGTGCCAGCAGCTTAAAACAGGGGGCAGATGGCTACACCTTC.

This chain uses TRBV30 with TRBJ1-3; no definite D call. Germline lookup yields CDR1 GTSNPN and CDR2 SVGIG (reference sequence). V shed 4 bases and J shed 4 bases, with 11 bases lying between them. The CDR3 runs to 13 residues. The CDR3 DNA follows: TGTGCCTGGAACACCTTGGGGGGAAACACCATATATTTT. Its translation is CAWNTLGGNTIYF.

The V gene is TRBV6-4, the J gene TRBJ2-2; D gene ambiguous. This CDR3 contains 13 residues. Germline CDR1 is MRHNA and CDR2 is SNTAGT. Trimming took 3 bases from V and 4 from J, leaving 6 bases between them. CDR3 protein: CASSEQTTGELFF. The DNA for the CDR3 is TGTGCCAGCAGTGAACAGACCACCGGGGAGCTGTTTTTT.

This clone has more than one count but fewer than ten. This chain links TRBV28 with TRBJ1-5, with D tentatively TRBD1 (5 bases). Germline CDR1 MDHEN, CDR2 SYDVKM. Between the trimmed V and J ends, which lost 6 bases and 4 bases, there was a span of 13 bases. This CDR3 is 14 amino acids long. The CDR3 reads CASRQAWANQPQHF. The CDR3, as DNA: TGTGCCAGCAGACAGGCATGGGCAAATCAGCCCCAGCATTTT.

J is TRBJ1-2 and V is TRBV10-2; TRBD1 is a possible D gene (5 bases). The CDR3 length is 16 residues. V lost 5 bases to trimming and J lost 4 bases, with 20 bases between them. From germline, CDR1 is WSHSY and CDR2 SAAADI. CDR3 region: CASSYALAGAGYGYTF. In DNA form, the CDR3 reads TGCGCCAGCAGTTATGCCTTAGCTGGGGCTGGCTATGGCTACACCTTC.